Sequencing of this T cell receptor beta chain was carried out in a study of shared clonotypes between healthy human individuals. Clones were read by immunoSEQ multiplex PCR, and TCRdb kept only the in-frame ones, dropping some. The top ten clones hold around 1.7% of a sample with around 1.9 million clones, just over 90% of them seen once. This CDR3 region has 14 residues. Germline CDR1 reads LNHDA; CDR2 reads SQIVND (reference sequence). V was clipped by 6 bases and J by 0 bases, with 9 bases between them. Positive CCR7 selection of CD45RO-negative cells yielded the naive CD8 cells, and terminally differentiated effector memory CD45RA+ cells were excluded.

The sample consisted of naive CD8+ T cells from PBMCs. This TCR was recovered from a man aged 18 to 30 in good health. Some clones in this sample may be carry-over from other donors' samples. The rearrangement uses TRBV19 and TRBJ1-5; no reliable D call. The CDR3 reads CASRLEYSNQPQHF. CDR3 bases: TGTGCCAGTAGGCTGGAATATAGCAATCAGCCCCAGCATTTT.